What follows are 25 T cell receptor beta chains derived from one specimen sequenced in a study of T-cell reconstitution after alpha-beta-depleted transplantation in children (dated by TCRdb to 2015 to 2016). What this sample's treatment or condition label stands for: allogeneic hematopoietic cell transplantation with graft depleted of TCRalphabeta T cells and CD19 B cells. Library prep was done by PCR. The sequencer was an Illumina HiSeq 2500. Molecular barcoding was employed in the preparation of TCR libraries, with unique molecular identifiers being used to normalize TCRbeta repertoire quantification. TCRdb's own reprocessing of the public reads used fastp at Q25 and MiXCR and kept productive beta chains. Each CDR3 protein appears once, grouped with its most common genes and DNA. The sample records under 150,000 distinct CDR3 sequences, about 9.6% of which are singletons. The ten largest make up less than 25% of the sample.

The starting material was PBMCs, mostly from graft donor cells, obtained 180 days after TCRalphabeta/CD19-depleted stem cell transplant. All receptors derive from a girl less than two years old who had a stem cell transplant for combined immunodeficiency, so the T cells may come from the graft donor.

This chain connects TRBV5-1 to TRBJ2-5; D possibly corresponds to TRBD1 (8 bases). CDR1 is SGHRS, CDR2 YFSETQ, per germline. The ends were cut back, 3 bases at V and 5 bases at J, with 14 bases in the middle. The CDR3 contains 14 residues. As DNA, the CDR3 is TGCGCCAGCAGCTGGACAGGGAGGGGTGAGACCCAGTACTTC. Its protein product is CASSWTGRGETQYF.

This sequence joins TRBV11-3 and TRBJ2-5; D perhaps matches TRBD2 (6 bases). V lost 2 bases, J lost 4 bases, and 11 bases lay in between. The CDR3 is 14 residues long. Germline CDR1 and CDR2: SGHNT and YENEEA. This chain's CDR3 is CASSLFGRSETQYF. The DNA of the CDR3 is TGTGCCAGCAGCTTATTCGGGAGATCAGAGACCCAGTACTTC. Full variable domain (rest looked up from reference TRBV11-3 and TRBJ2-5): EAGVVQSPRYKIIEKKQPVAFWCNPISGHNTLYWYLQNLGQGPELLIRYENEEAVDDSQLPKDRFSAERLKGVDSTLKIQPAELGDSAVYLCASSLFGRSETQYFGPGTRLLVL.

This clonotype has only a few counts. The chain uses TRBV10-3 and TRBJ2-1; no firm D call. The CDR3 is 19 amino acids. Trimming removed 3 bases at V and 3 bases at J, with 24 bases between. Germline CDR1 ENHRY, CDR2 SYGVKD. The CDR3 DNA follows: TGTGCCATCAGTGACCCTCTAAACGTTGGGCGAGCCGGCTACAATGAGCAGTTCTTC. Translation: CAISDPLNVGRAGYNEQFF.

This sequence joins TRBV10-3 and TRBJ1-1; 9 nucleotides agree with TRBD1. Germline loops: CDR1 ENHRY, CDR2 SYGVKD. V lost 4 bases and J lost 1; bases outside the gene matches: 4. This CDR3 has 15 residues. The CDR3 DNA reads as TGTGCCATCAGTGGGACAGGGGACGGGAACACTGAAGCTTTCTTT. It specifies CAISGTGDGNTEAFF.

The V gene is TRBV20-1, the J gene TRBJ2-1; no definite D call. The CDR3 runs to 12 residues. The germline V gene encodes CDR1 DFQATT and CDR2 SNEGSKA (reference sequence). Trimming removed 1 base at V and 7 bases at J, with 8 bases between. This CDR3 is CSARGSSNEQFF. CDR3 in DNA: TGCAGTGCTAGAGGAAGTAGTAATGAGCAGTTCTTC.

This clonotype came up a few times. The gene calls are TRBV5-1 and TRBJ2-1, with 14 nucleotides matching TRBD2. The germline gives CDR1 SGHRS, CDR2 YFSETQ. Trimming at V came to 4 bases and at J to 8 bases, leaving 5 bases not matched to a gene. This CDR3 has 15 amino acids. CDR3 bases: TGCGCCAGCAGCCGACTAGCGGGGGGGCGGGATGAGCAGTTCTTC. Residues: CASSRLAGGRDEQFF.

This rearrangement joins TRBV28 to TRBJ2-7; 8 nucleotides match TRBD1. With V trimmed by 6 bases and J by 9 bases, 10 bases remained unmatched. Germline-derived CDR1 and CDR2 are MDHEN and SYDVKM. The CDR3 has 13 residues. The CDR3 DNA is TGTGCCAGCAGGAGACAGGGGTACGCGGCGCAGTACTTC. Residues: CASRRQGYAAQYF.

This clonotype appeared once. V usage is TRBV5-1 and J usage is TRBJ2-7; D possibly corresponds to TRBD1 (5 bases). The V and J ends lost 7 bases and 6 bases respectively, with 20 bases between them. CDR1 and CDR2 (germline): SGHRS, YFSETQ. The CDR3 runs 14 residues. The CDR3 nucleotides read TGCGCCAGCGCCGACCAGCCCCCAGGGTCCGAGCAGTACTTC. This gives the protein CASADQPPGSEQYF.

This clonotype came up a few times. This rearrangement joins TRBV2 to TRBJ2-2, with 8 positions matching TRBD2. Germline V gives CDR1 SNHLY, CDR2 FYNNEI. The CDR3 extends over 13 amino acids. Losses at the gene ends were 8 bases for V and 6 bases for J; bases not matched to a gene: 5. The CDR3 DNA follows: TGTGCCAGCGGGCTAGCGGGCTCCGGGGAGCTGTTTTTT. This sequence encodes CASGLAGSGELFF.

This clonotype was seen a handful of times. V gene TRBV7-2 combines with J gene TRBJ2-2; 8 nucleotides match TRBD2. The germline V gene encodes CDR1 SGHTA and CDR2 FQGNSA. The V segment lost 3 bases and the J segment 6 bases; nucleotides outside the gene matches: 3. The CDR3 extends over 14 amino acids. The DNA for the CDR3 is TGTGCCAGCAGCTTCGGACTAGCACCCGGGGAGCTGTTTTTT. The encoded protein is CASSFGLAPGELFF.

The chain has TRBV12-3 or TRBV12-4 and TRBJ1-5, with unresolved D. There are 13 residues in the CDR3. Trimming took 4 bases from V and 6 from J, leaving 10 bases between them. CDR3 residues: CASSYNPTQPQHF. As DNA, the CDR3 is TGTGCCAGCAGTTACAACCCGACTCAGCCCCAGCATTTT.

This clonotype was recorded many times. The chain employs TRBV20-1 and TRBJ2-7; D is possibly TRBD1 (6 bases). The germline CDR1 and CDR2 sequences are DFQATT and SNEGSKA (reference sequence). This CDR3 is 14 amino acids long. The V end was cut by 5 bases, the J end by 7 bases, with 21 bases between. The CDR3 DNA sequence: TGCAGTGCTGGCCTAAGGACAGCATATGGGGAGCAGTACTTC. As protein: CSAGLRTAYGEQYF.

A few counts support this clonotype. The V and J genes are TRBV18 and TRBJ2-2; D may correspond to TRBD1 or TRBD2 (5 bases each). V was clipped by 1 base and J by 0 bases, with 9 bases between them. This CDR3 has 16 residues. The germline V gene encodes CDR1 KGHSH and CDR2 LQKENI. The CDR3 nucleotides read TGTGCCAGCTCACCACAGGGGAGCGCGAACACCGGGGAGCTGTTTTTT. This sequence encodes CASSPQGSANTGELFF.

Ten or more counts support this clonotype. The rearrangement links TRBV6-5 to TRBJ2-7; weak D call: TRBD2 (5 bases). The CDR3 is 14 amino acids. In germline, CDR1 is MNHEY, CDR2 SVGAGI. With 3 bases removed from V and 5 bases from J, the gap between germline ends came to 14 bases. Here the CDR3 DNA reads TGTGCCAGCAGTTATTACGAGGGCGACAACGAGCAGTACTTC. Amino acids: CASSYYEGDNEQYF.

This clonotype was seen a few times. The chain carries TRBV20-1 and TRBJ2-6; no definite D call. There are 14 residues in the CDR3. Trimming left V 1 base short and J 4 bases short, with 8 bases between. The germline gives CDR1 DFQATT, CDR2 SNEGSKA (reference sequence). CDR3 loop: CSARVGYGANVLTF. The CDR3 DNA is TGCAGTGCTAGAGTGGGATACGGGGCCAACGTCCTGACTTTC.

This clonotype turned up a few times. The rearrangement links TRBV3-1 to TRBJ1-1, with D perhaps TRBD1 (6 bases). Trimming left V 5 bases short and J 0 bases short, with 16 bases between. The CDR3 length is 16 residues. In germline, CDR1 is LGHDT, CDR2 YNNKEL (reference sequence). The CDR3 DNA reads TGTGCCAGCAGCTTACTCTCCAGGGGATTGAACACTGAAGCTTTCTTT. This encodes CASSLLSRGLNTEAFF.

This clonotype was detected many times. The gene calls are TRBV20-1 and TRBJ2-7; D remains ambiguous. This CDR3 has 11 residues. Germline assignment: CDR1 DFQATT and CDR2 SNEGSKA (reference sequence). The V and J ends lost 4 bases and 3 bases respectively, with 7 bases between them. The CDR3 protein is CSATLLYEQYF. The CDR3 DNA sequence: TGCAGTGCTACTCTACTCTACGAGCAGTACTTC.

This clonotype was picked up many times. Germline is not matched at one junction end, which may reflect a read error. The CDR3 nucleotides read TGTGCTAGCAGCCTTCGAGACAGGGAATACAATGAGCAGTTCTTC. Protein product: CASSLRDREYNEQFF. The chain couples TRBV7-7 to TRBJ2-1; TRBD1 agrees at 7 bases. Germline lookup yields CDR1 SSHAT and CDR2 FNYEAQ (reference sequence). The CDR3 loop spans 15 amino acids.

The V call is TRBV20-1, the J call TRBJ2-5; perhaps TRBD2 as D (6 bases). Trimming removed 6 bases at V and 2 bases at J, with 16 bases between. The CDR3 sequence is 14 residues long. Germline values: CDR1 DFQATT, CDR2 SNEGSKA (reference sequence). CDR3 DNA sequence: TGCAGTGCCCGCCCGCATAGCGGTCAAGAGACCCAGTACTTC. It yields the protein CSARPHSGQETQYF.

In regard to this clonotype: Lacking the conserved final phenylalanine or tryptophan, this CDR3 likely reflects a read error. The DNA is omitted, as the CDR3 cannot be located on it reliably, and the CDR3 follows TCRdb's listing. This rearrangement joins TRBV7-2 to TRBJ2-7; no DNA check was done on the table's D call, TRBD1. Germline CDR1 and CDR2: SGHTA and FQGNSA. The CDR3 spans 15 amino acids, including both terminal residues. The CDR3 loop is CASSLAGQGRLMEEI.

This clonotype was counted only a few times. The chain uses TRBV28 and TRBJ2-4, with D possibly matching TRBD1 (6 bases). V lost 1 base and J 7 bases, leaving 14 bases between the germline ends. This CDR3 has 15 amino acids. Per germline, CDR1 MDHEN and CDR2 SYDVKM. This CDR3 is CASSLSLIGQNIQYF. The CDR3 DNA reads TGTGCCAGCAGTTTATCCCTGATCGGACAGAACATTCAGTACTTC.

The V gene is TRBV7-6, the J gene TRBJ2-7; D may be TRBD1 or TRBD2 (5 bases each). V dropped 5 bases and J dropped 5 bases, with 22 bases sitting between them. CDR3 size: 16 residues. Germline V gene lookup returns CDR1 SGHVS and CDR2 FNYEAQ. The CDR3 DNA reads TGTGCCAGCAGCCAAAATCTTGGCGAGGGGTACAACGAGCAGTACTTC. It encodes CASSQNLGEGYNEQYF.

The chain recombines TRBV20-1 with TRBJ2-5; D is possibly TRBD2 (5 bases). V was clipped by 6 bases and J by 0 bases, with 11 bases between them. The CDR3 consists of 13 residues. From germline, CDR1 is DFQATT and CDR2 SNEGSKA (reference sequence). The CDR3 nucleotides read TGCAGTGCATGCGGGCCTAACCAAGAGACCCAGTACTTC. Protein product: CSACGPNQETQYF.

The V call is TRBV20-1, the J call TRBJ1-2; 8 nucleotides line up with TRBD1. This CDR3 is built from 13 residues. Germline V gene data show CDR1 as DFQATT and CDR2 as SNEGSKA (reference sequence). V dropped 3 bases and J dropped 6; count of bases not matched to a gene: 6. CDR3 loop: CSARQDRDDGYTF. In DNA, the CDR3 is TGCAGTGCTAGGCAGGACAGGGACGATGGCTACACCTTC.

This chain connects TRBV29-1 to TRBJ2-3; D remains ambiguous. V was shortened by 1 base and J by 2 bases, with 10 bases between the two germline ends. CDR1 SQVTM and CDR2 ANQGSEA come from the germline V gene. This CDR3 comprises 14 residues. The DNA of the CDR3 is TGCAGCGTTGAAGGGGTAGGGATCACAGATACGCAGTATTTT. Its translation: CSVEGVGITDTQYF.